Listed below are T cell receptor beta chains from one sample, sequenced in a study of vaccination and CD4 T cells after COVID-19. From the PCR reads, TCRdb called clonotypes with MiXCR, one entry per CDR3 protein. The data show some 28,000 distinct CDR3 sequences, with around 53% seen just once and around 6% held by the top ten. The sequences come from CD4+ T cells from blood, collected about 7 months after SARS-CoV-2 vaccination. The receptors stem from a human donor who had recovered from COVID-19. The CDR3 runs from the conserved cysteine through the conserved F or W. Fields, in order: J gene, D gene, V gene, clone size, CDR3 protein, CDR3 DNA. A D gene is named only where the DNA matches it firmly. A clone size is listed for some rows: how often the clone was seen (once, few, many), or a class if it is expanded.

TRBJ1-5 . TRBV28 . CASRETTGYVSNQPQHF TGTGCCAGCAGGGAAACTACAGGGTATGTGAGCAATCAGCCCCAGCATTTT
TRBJ2-1 TRBD1 TRBV28 . CASSLVFQGAYDNEQFF TGTGCCAGCAGTTTAGTGTTTCAGGGGGCGTATGACAATGAGCAGTTCTTC
TRBJ2-7 TRBD1 TRBV5-1 . CASSNRGRGTYEQYF TGCGCCAGCAGCAACAGGGGAAGAGGGACCTACGAGCAGTACTTC
TRBJ1-5 . TRBV6-2/TRBV6-3 . CASRGGWGTSQPQHF TGTGCCAGCAGGGGCGGTTGGGGTACGAGTCAGCCCCAGCATTTT
TRBJ2-6 . TRBV21-1 . CASSLMDRAGANVLTF TGTGCCAGCAGCCTGATGGACAGGGCTGGGGCCAACGTCCTGACTTTC
TRBJ1-6 . TRBV6-5 . CASSYGDSPLHF TGTGCCAGCAGTTACGGGGACTCACCCCTCCACTTT
TRBJ2-7 . TRBV28 . CASVRSSYEQYF TGTGCCAGTGTTCGAAGCTCCTACGAGCAGTACTTC
TRBJ2-7 . TRBV7-9 . CASQDITYEQYF TGTGCCAGCCAGGACATAACCTACGAGCAGTACTTC
TRBJ2-1 . TRBV11-2 . CASSSDSTNEQFF TGTGCCAGCAGCTCGGACTCCACCAATGAGCAGTTCTTC
TRBJ1-3 . TRBV4-1 . CASSQDPDDRRARNTIYF TGCGCCAGCAGCCAAGATCCCGACGACCGTCGCGCTAGAAACACCATATATTTT
TRBJ2-7 TRBD1 TRBV18 . CASSPGTGDYEQYF TGTGCCAGCTCACCAGGGACAGGGGATTACGAGCAGTACTTC
TRBJ2-4 . TRBV20-1 . CSAGSGSAAPVALAKNIQYF TGCAGTGCTGGAAGTGGGTCAGCTGCTCCGGTAGCACTAGCCAAAAACATTCAGTACTTC
TRBJ2-5 . TRBV7-2 . CASSRRQGRMQETQYF TGTGCCAGCAGCCGACGGCAGGGCCGAATGCAAGAGACCCAGTACTTC
TRBJ2-1 . TRBV20-1 . CSASRAGSSYNEQFF TGCAGTGCTAGTAGGGCGGGGAGCTCCTACAATGAGCAGTTCTTC
TRBJ2-7 . TRBV6-1 . CASSEGGLLTPYEQYF TGTGCCAGCAGTGAAGGGGGGCTACTCACTCCTTACGAGCAGTACTTC
TRBJ2-7 TRBD1 TRBV7-2 few CASSPSRDRDEQYF TGTGCCAGCAGCCCCTCCCGGGACAGGGACGAGCAGTACTTC
TRBJ2-2 . TRBV6-2/TRBV6-3 few CASSRNHRVGELFF TGTGCCAGCAGTCGGAACCACAGGGTCGGGGAGCTGTTTTTT
TRBJ1-1 TRBD1 TRBV20-1 . CSADRDRTNTEAFF TGCAGTGCGGACAGGGACAGGACAAACACTGAAGCTTTCTTT
TRBJ2-7 . TRBV6-1 . CASGERRARFSYEQYF TGTGCCAGCGGGGAAAGAAGGGCGCGGTTCTCCTACGAGCAGTACTTC
TRBJ1-6 TRBD1 TRBV12-3/TRBV12-4 . CASTEGANNSPLHF TGTGCCAGCACCGAGGGGGCTAATAATTCACCCCTCCACTTT
TRBJ2-2 . TRBV11-3 . CASSLGPPGELFF TGTGCCAGCAGCTTAGGACCGCCCGGGGAGCTGTTTTTT
TRBJ2-5 . TRBV6-1 few CASGTLGGTQYF TGTGCCAGCGGGACCTTGGGAGGGACCCAGTACTTC
TRBJ2-3 TRBD2 TRBV7-3 . CASSQRLAGGGDTQYF TGTGCCAGCAGCCAGAGACTAGCGGGAGGAGGAGATACGCAGTATTTT
TRBJ2-5 . TRBV6-2/TRBV6-3 . CAGGRDGGTQYF TGTGCCGGCGGCAGGGACGGCGGGACCCAGTACTTC
TRBJ1-6 . TRBV25-1 . CASSPPEQDSSPLHF TGTGCCAGCAGCCCACCGGAGCAGGATAGTTCACCCCTCCACTTT
TRBJ1-1 TRBD1 TRBV6-1 . CASTQGYTEAFF TGTGCCAGCACACAGGGGTACACTGAAGCTTTCTTT
TRBJ2-1 TRBD2 TRBV19 . CASSIRREGRNEQFF TGTGCCAGTAGTATCAGGCGGGAGGGGAGGAATGAGCAGTTCTTC
TRBJ2-1 TRBD2 TRBV7-6 . CASSDSGSFYNEQFF TGTGCCAGCAGCGATAGCGGGAGCTTCTACAATGAGCAGTTCTTC
TRBJ2-5 . TRBV5-4 . CASSLDGKETQYF TGTGCCAGCAGCTTGGACGGCAAAGAGACCCAGTACTTC
TRBJ2-5 TRBD2 TRBV28 . CASSLRGLAGWETQYF TGTGCCAGCAGTTTGCGGGGACTAGCGGGATGGGAGACCCAGTACTTC
TRBJ2-5 . TRBV7-9 . CASSLVAETQYF TGTGCCAGCAGCTTAGTTGCTGAGACCCAGTACTTC
TRBJ2-1 . TRBV19 few CASSAPLLSSYNEQFF TGTGCCAGTAGTGCTCCGCTTCTGAGCTCCTACAATGAGCAGTTCTTC
TRBJ2-1 TRBD1 TRBV19 . CASSSYPGQGTYNEQFF TGTGCCAGTAGTAGCTACCCGGGACAGGGGACTTACAATGAGCAGTTCTTC
TRBJ2-5 . TRBV7-9 . CASSLSEGETQYF TGTGCCAGCAGCTTATCCGAGGGGGAGACCCAGTACTTC
TRBJ1-6 TRBD1 TRBV20-1 . CSARDQAGQGGGGHF TGCAGTGCTAGAGATCAGGCCGGACAGGGTGGTGGTGGCCACTTT
TRBJ2-1 TRBD1 TRBV11-2 few CASSLEWTGQFF TGTGCCAGCAGCTTAGAGTGGACAGGGCAGTTCTTC
TRBJ2-7 . TRBV7-2 . CASSLVSRLAFHEQYF TGTGCCAGCAGCTTAGTGTCGAGGTTGGCTTTTCACGAGCAGTACTTC
TRBJ2-3 TRBD2 TRBV6-5 . CASSYGGRSTDTQYF TGTGCCAGCAGTTACGGCGGGAGATCCACAGATACGCAGTATTTT
TRBJ2-6 . TRBV7-6 . CASSQRASFSGANVLTF TGTGCCAGCAGCCAGAGGGCCAGCTTTTCTGGGGCCAACGTCCTGACTTTC
TRBJ2-2 . TRBV27 . CASIGTKDTGELFF TGTGCCAGCATCGGGACAAAGGACACCGGGGAGCTGTTTTTT
TRBJ2-5 . TRBV10-3 . CAISAGPQETQYF TGTGCCATCAGTGCGGGTCCCCAAGAGACCCAGTACTTC
TRBJ1-5 TRBD1 TRBV27 few CASSSTGGDQPQHF TGTGCCAGCAGTTCAACAGGGGGGGATCAGCCCCAGCATTTT
TRBJ2-5 TRBD1 TRBV27 few CASSSGISDRGLETQYF TGTGCCAGCAGTTCTGGGATTTCGGACAGGGGATTAGAGACCCAGTACTTC
TRBJ2-4 . TRBV27 . CASSLTGPGNGNIQYF TGTGCCAGCAGTTTAACCGGACCAGGGAATGGTAACATTCAGTACTTC
TRBJ2-7 . TRBV11-1 . CASSLVPEAYEQYF TGTGCCAGCAGCTTAGTCCCAGAAGCCTACGAGCAGTACTTC
TRBJ1-6 . TRBV4-1 few CASSLRVSSYNSPLHF TGCGCCAGCAGCCTTCGGGTGAGCTCCTATAATTCACCCCTCCACTTT
TRBJ2-1 . TRBV6-2/TRBV6-3 . CASSYGGAGYNEQFF TGTGCCAGCAGTTACGGAGGAGCCGGATACAATGAGCAGTTCTTC
TRBJ2-1 . TRBV27 . CASSHLPLAEKYNEQFF TGTGCCAGCAGCCATTTGCCGCTAGCAGAAAAGTACAATGAGCAGTTCTTC